One and the same sample provided the 27 T cell receptor beta chains below, sequenced in a study of identical twins. TCRdb re-called the 5' RACE reads with MiXCR, one entry per CDR3 protein. The repertoire holds around 1.7 million distinct CDR3 sequences, with 25% to 35% as singletons. Material: cord blood. The receptor source for this set is a newborn girl in good health.

The gene calls are TRBV2 and TRBJ2-7; D is uncertain. V lost 7 bases to trimming and J lost 0 bases, with 13 bases between them. CDR3 size: 14 residues. Germline loops: CDR1 SNHLY, CDR2 FYNNEI. CDR3 coding DNA: TGTGCCAGCACCTTTTCGAGGTACTCCTACGAGCAGTACTTC. Protein sequence: CASTFSRYSYEQYF. Variable domain in full (rest from reference TRBV2 and TRBJ2-7): EPEVTQTPSHQVTQMGQEVILRCVPISNHLYFYWYRQILGQKVEFLVSFYNNEISEKSEIFDDQFSVERPDGSNFTLKIRSTKLEDSAMYFCASTFSRYSYEQYFGPGTRLTVT.

This clonotype was recorded only once. The rearrangement joins TRBV10-2 to TRBJ1-5, with TRBD1 matching over 8 bases. Germline CDR1 and CDR2: WSHSY and SAAADI. The CDR3 loop spans 16 amino acids. V was clipped by 6 bases and J by 7 bases; unmatched bases: 14. The CDR3 region is CASRGTGDPPRQPQHF. The CDR3 coding sequence is TGCGCCAGCAGGGGGACAGGAGATCCCCCGCGGCAGCCCCAGCATTTT.

This clonotype was detected a few times. At one of its ends the junction is not consistent with the germline gene, which may arise from a read error. The chain links TRBV9 to TRBJ1-1; 7 positions match TRBD1. Germline-derived CDR1 and CDR2 are SGDLS and YYNGEE. The CDR3 sequence is 14 residues long. The CDR3 region is CASSVGQLNTEAFF. In DNA form, the CDR3 reads TGCGCCAGCAGCGTGGGACAGTTGAACACTGAAGCTTTCTTT.

The sample holds many counts of this clonotype. This chain links TRBV20-1 with TRBJ1-2; D is possibly TRBD1 (5 bases). V gave up 3 bases and J gave up 7 bases, with 9 bases separating them. This CDR3 has 11 residues. CDR1 DFQATT and CDR2 SNEGSKA come from the germline V gene (reference sequence). CDR3 region: CSASSGVGYTF. CDR3 DNA: TGCAGTGCTAGCTCGGGGGTTGGCTACACCTTC.

This clonotype showed up just a few times. CDR3 region: CASSLTGTATLYGYTF. Here the CDR3 DNA reads TGTGCCAGCAGCTTAACAGGGACAGCCACCTTATATGGCTACACCTTC. The chain recombines TRBV7-2 with TRBJ1-2; 7 bases are shared with TRBD1. V lost 2 bases, J lost 5 bases, and 11 bases stayed unmatched. The CDR3 covers 16 residues. The germline V gene has CDR1 SGHTA and CDR2 FQGNSA. The full variable domain, rest sourced from reference TRBV7-2 and TRBJ1-2, is GAGVSQSPSNKVTEKGKDVELRCDPISGHTALYWYRQSLGQGLEFLIYFQGNSAPDKSGLPSDRFSAERTGGSVSTLTIQRTQQEDSAVYLCASSLTGTATLYGYTFGSGTRLTVV.

The chain links TRBV28 to TRBJ1-1, with 8 bases fitting TRBD1. The germline CDR1 and CDR2 sequences are MDHEN and SYDVKM. The CDR3 runs to 15 residues. Trimming removed 5 bases from V and 1 base from J; junction bases left unmatched: 6. CDR3 sequence reads: CASSPPGGPNTEAFF. Written as DNA, the CDR3 is TGTGCCAGCAGTCCGCCAGGGGGCCCGAACACTGAAGCTTTCTTT.

This clonotype was counted between two and nine times. The V call is TRBV7-9, the J call TRBJ1-1, with D unresolved. This CDR3 is 15 amino acids long. CDR1 is SEHNR, CDR2 FQNEAQ, per germline (reference sequence). The V end lost 2 bases, the J end lost 0 bases, and 10 bases lay between the germline ends. CDR3 nucleotides: TGTGCCAGCAGCTTAATTCAATTACTGAACACTGAAGCTTTCTTT. The encoded protein is CASSLIQLLNTEAFF.

The chain uses TRBV5-1 and TRBJ2-1; 8 bases align to TRBD1. This CDR3 is 16 amino acids long. Germline lookup yields CDR1 SGHRS and CDR2 YFSETQ. V lost 2 bases, J lost 7 bases, and 11 bases stayed unmatched. In DNA form, the CDR3 reads TGCGCCAGCAGCTTCGGGGACAGGAATAGAGGGAATGAGCAGTTCTTC. Encoded protein: CASSFGDRNRGNEQFF. Based on the CDR3 plus reference TRBV5-1 and TRBJ2-1, the full variable domain is KAGVTQTPRYLIKTRGQQVTLSCSPISGHRSVSWYQQTPGQGLQFLFEYFSETQRNKGNFPGRFSGRQFSNSRSEMNVSTLELGDSALYLCASSFGDRNRGNEQFFGPGTRLTVL.

The chain combines TRBV6-1 with TRBJ1-5, with 7 nucleotides matching TRBD1. This CDR3 is 13 amino acids long. In germline, CDR1 is MNHNS, CDR2 SASEGT. The ends lost 7 bases at V and 1 base at J; junction bases unmatched: 1. CDR3: CASKGASNQPQHF. DNA for the CDR3: TGTGCCAGCAAGGGGGCGAGCAATCAGCCCCAGCATTTT.

This chain connects TRBV25-1 to TRBJ1-6; D is uncertain. Trimming stripped 3 bases from V and 10 bases from J, with 13 bases between. The germline CDR1 and CDR2 sequences are MGHDK and SYGVNS. CDR3 length equals 14 residues. DNA for the CDR3: TGTGCCAGCAGTGAGCGCAGGCTTAGGTCACCCCTCCACTTT. It codes for CASSERRLRSPLHF.

This clonotype turned up a few times. This chain uses TRBV11-1 with TRBJ2-2, with a weak D call TRBD2 (5 bases). V shed 5 bases and J shed 1 base, with 11 bases lying between them. Germline V gives CDR1 SGHAT, CDR2 FQDESV (reference sequence). The CDR3 loop spans 15 amino acids. The CDR3 DNA sequence: TGTGCCAGCAGCCTTAGCGACTTGAACACCGGGGAGCTGTTTTTT. Translated: CASSLSDLNTGELFF.

The chain couples TRBV4-2 to TRBJ1-2, with unresolved D. Deletions cut 1 base from V and 4 bases from J, with 7 bases between. Looked up from germline, CDR1 is LGHNA and CDR2 is YNFKEQ. The CDR3 consists of 13 residues. Here the CDR3 reads CASSQARFYGYTF. CDR3 DNA: TGTGCCAGCAGCCAAGCCAGGTTCTATGGCTACACCTTC.

This clonotype has more than one count but fewer than ten. This chain links TRBV12-3 or TRBV12-4 with TRBJ2-4; 7 bases are a match to TRBD1. The CDR3 has 15 amino acids. V lost 2 bases and J lost 3; bases outside the gene matches: 4. This CDR3 reads CASSLLGGGKNIQYF. The CDR3 DNA follows: TGTGCCAGCAGTTTACTAGGGGGCGGCAAAAACATTCAGTACTTC.

V usage is TRBV21-1 and J usage is TRBJ2-7; TRBD1 is the table's D call and was not checked against the DNA. TRBV21-1 is given as a pseudogene. The CDR3 consists of 13 residues. The CDR3 coding sequence is TGTGCCAGCAGCAAATCCCCCGGTTACGAGCAGTACTTC. Protein product: CASSKSPGYEQYF.

With respect to this clonotype: A read error is possible here, since a much larger clone lies one base away. The chain carries TRBV20-1 and TRBJ1-5; D is unresolved. The length of the CDR3 is 14 residues. The germline CDR1 and CDR2 sequences are DFQATT and SNEGSKA (reference sequence). Trimming cost V 0 bases and J 0 bases, with 6 bases left between them. CDR3 in amino acids: CSARETYSNQPQHF. CDR3 DNA sequence: TGCAGTGCTAGAGAGACATATAGCAATCAGCCCCAGCATTTT.

There are a few counts of this clonotype. The chain carries TRBV20-1 and TRBJ2-4; D is unclear. Germline lookup yields CDR1 DFQATT and CDR2 SNEGSKA (reference sequence). V gave up 0 bases and J gave up 9 bases, with 12 bases separating them. The CDR3 runs to 13 residues. CDR3 amino acids: CSARDPGTGIQYF. In DNA, the CDR3 is TGCAGTGCTAGAGATCCGGGCACGGGCATTCAGTACTTC.

The chain joins TRBV12-3 or TRBV12-4 to TRBJ2-3; D uncertain. The ends were cut back, 3 bases at V and 13 bases at J, with 11 bases in the middle. There are 11 residues in the CDR3. CDR3 in amino acids: CASSLADVEYF. The CDR3 DNA is TGTGCCAGCAGTTTGGCAGATGTGGAGTATTTT.

The table lists this clonotype with a few counts. The rearrangement joins TRBV5-1 to TRBJ1-1, with TRBD1 as a possible D gene (5 bases). CDR1 and CDR2 from the germline V gene are SGHRS and YFSETQ. The V end lost 4 bases, the J end lost 2 bases, and 15 bases lay between the germline ends. The CDR3 has 15 residues. CDR3 sequence: CASSPDFGGNTEAFF. The CDR3 DNA follows: TGCGCCAGCAGCCCCGACTTTGGGGGAAACACTGAAGCTTTCTTT.

This clonotype appeared many times. The genes are TRBV9 and TRBJ1-2; the D gene is possibly TRBD1 (5 bases). The CDR3 contains 13 residues. With 1 base removed from V and 7 bases from J, the gap between germline ends came to 11 bases. Germline CDR1 and CDR2: SGDLS and YYNGEE. This CDR3 reads CASSVSGWGGYTF. Written as DNA, the CDR3 is TGTGCCAGCAGCGTATCAGGGTGGGGTGGCTACACCTTC.

The gene calls are TRBV7-2 and TRBJ2-1; the match to TRBD2 covers 11 bases. The V and J ends lost 2 bases and 9 bases, in that order; junction bases with no gene match: 15. Germline loops: CDR1 SGHTA, CDR2 FQGNSA. The CDR3 contains 18 residues. The DNA for the CDR3 is TGTGCCAGCAGCTTATTACTAGCGGGAGTGGGCCGGGGCGGTGAGCAGTTCTTC. This translates into CASSLLLAGVGRGGEQFF.

The rearrangement links TRBV9 to TRBJ1-6, with D maybe TRBD1 (6 bases). The V gene lost 3 bases and the J gene lost 2 bases, with 9 bases spanning the gap. This CDR3 is 15 amino acids long. CDR1 SGDLS and CDR2 YYNGEE come from the germline V gene. The CDR3, as DNA: TGTGCCAGCAGCGCAGGGGATCCCTATAATTCACCCCTCCACTTT. Its translation: CASSAGDPYNSPLHF.

A few counts support this clonotype. A far larger clone is a single base away, which makes a read error likely. The chain carries TRBV20-1 and TRBJ2-5; D gene uncertain. Looked up from germline, CDR1 is DFQATT and CDR2 is SNEGSKA (reference sequence). The CDR3 extends over 10 amino acids. Trimming removed 3 bases at V and 6 bases at J, with 5 bases between. CDR3: CSARRQTQYF. The CDR3 DNA reads TGCAGTGCTAGGAGGCAGACCCAGTACTTC.

As to this clonotype: The junction and the germline gene differ at one end; a read error may be behind it. The chain carries TRBV27 and TRBJ1-6; no clear D gene. The CDR3 runs to 16 residues. Germline CDR1 and CDR2: MNHEY and SMNVEV (reference sequence). The CDR3 spells CASSSPAPTVNSPPHF. The CDR3 DNA is TGTGCCAGCAGTTCACCCGCGCCAACGGTTAATTCACCCCCCCACTTT.

J is TRBJ1-2 and V is TRBV19; D is ambiguous. Trimming pared 6 bases from V and 8 bases from J, leaving 13 bases between. Looked up from germline, CDR1 is LNHDA and CDR2 is SQIVND (reference sequence). This CDR3 region has 12 residues. CDR3 sequence (DNA): TGTGCCAGTAGCCGACGGACTAGGGGCTACACCTTC. Its protein product is CASSRRTRGYTF. The variable domain in full, completed from reference TRBV19 and TRBJ1-2, reads DGGITQSPKYLFRKEGQNVTLSCEQNLNHDAMYWYRQDPGQGLRLIYYSQIVNDFQKGDIAEGYSVSREKKESFPLTVTSAQKNPTAFYLCASSRRTRGYTFGSGTRLTVV.

The chain is built from TRBV20-1 and TRBJ2-1; perhaps TRBD2 as D (6 bases). The CDR3 is 15 amino acids. V was shortened by 6 bases and J by 0 bases, with 15 bases between the two germline ends. Germline CDR1 is DFQATT and CDR2 is SNEGSKA (reference sequence). The CDR3 protein is CSARHRGNSYNEQFF. For the CDR3, the DNA is TGCAGTGCCCGACACCGGGGGAACTCCTACAATGAGCAGTTCTTC.

This clonotype showed up just once. A junction boundary mismatches the germline segment, possibly from a read error. The V call is TRBV25-1, the J call TRBJ1-5; 9 nucleotides line up with TRBD1. The CDR3 spans 15 residues. The V gene's germline CDR1 is MGHDK and CDR2 SYGVNS. The CDR3 nucleotides are TGTGCCAGACGGACAGGGGAGTATAGCAATCGGCCCCAGCATTTT. As protein: CARRTGEYSNRPQHF.

V is TRBV12-5 and J is TRBJ2-1; TRBD2 agrees at 10 bases. CDR3 length: 16 amino acids. The germline V gene has CDR1 LGHNT and CDR2 FRNRAP. V was clipped by 0 bases and J by 6 bases; unmatched bases: 5. In DNA form, the CDR3 reads TGTGCTAGTGGTTTGGTAGCTAGCGGGAGCAGCAATGAGCAGTTCTTC. Translated: CASGLVASGSSNEQFF.